The 17 T cell receptor beta chains listed next were all sequenced from one sample in a study of blood T cell repertoires in COVID-19. Data came from immunoSEQ multiplex PCR; TCRdb stores just in-frame clones and leaves some out. The sample lists about 140,000 clones, roughly 85% occurring once. Sequenced: peripheral blood. Source of these receptors: a man aged 50-59 years with acute or convalescent COVID-19.

The chain is built from TRBV6-5 and TRBJ2-1, with TRBD2 matching over 7 bases. Germline assignment: CDR1 MNHEY and CDR2 SVGAGI. J gave up 3 bases and V 9 bases, and 5 bases lay outside the gene matches. The CDR3 has 13 amino acids. As DNA, the CDR3 is TGTGCCAGTGCTAGCGGATACTACAATGAGCAGTTCTTC. This translates into CASASGYYNEQFF.

The V call is TRBV27, the J call TRBJ1-1, with D tentatively TRBD1 (6 bases). Looked up from germline, CDR1 is MNHEY and CDR2 is SMNVEV (reference sequence). With 1 base removed from V and 1 base from J, the gap between germline ends came to 13 bases. This CDR3 is built from 16 residues. CDR3: CASSLFTGLGNTEAFF. The CDR3 coding sequence is TGTGCCAGCAGTTTATTTACAGGGCTTGGGAACACTGAAGCTTTCTTT.

This clone was found a few times. The chain is built from TRBV6-6 and TRBJ2-7; 7 nucleotides agree with TRBD1. The ends lost 5 bases at V and 1 base at J; junction bases unmatched: 8. Germline values: CDR1 MNHNY, CDR2 SVGAGI (reference sequence). The CDR3 is made up of 15 amino acids. CDR3 sequence: CASSDSGTDSYEQYF. The CDR3 region has the DNA TGTGCCAGCAGTGATTCCGGGACAGATTCCTACGAGCAGTACTTC.

The rearrangement uses TRBV5-1 and TRBJ1-3; 10 bases match TRBD1. V gave up 4 bases and J gave up 4 bases; unmatched junction bases: 5. Germline CDR1 reads SGHRS; CDR2 reads YFSETQ. The CDR3 sequence is 15 residues long. The CDR3 bases are TGCGCCAGCAGCACCGGGACAGGGGTCGGAAACACCATATATTTT. Its translation is CASSTGTGVGNTIYF.

V gene TRBV19 combines with J gene TRBJ2-3, with TRBD1 identical over 10 bases. J lost 3 bases, V lost 3 bases, and 6 bases had no gene match. Germline values: CDR1 LNHDA, CDR2 SQIVND (reference sequence). This CDR3 is 16 amino acids long. The CDR3 protein is CASSIPGQGRTDTQYF. The CDR3 nucleotides are TGTGCCAGTAGTATCCCGGGACAGGGGAGGACAGATACGCAGTATTTT.

The chain uses TRBV2 and TRBJ1-2, with a tentative D call TRBD1 (6 bases). The CDR3 spans 13 residues. Trimming left V 2 bases short and J 3 bases short, with 7 bases between. The germline V gene has CDR1 SNHLY and CDR2 FYNNEI. CDR3 residues: CASSENRDYGYTF. As DNA, the CDR3 is TGTGCCAGCAGTGAAAACAGGGACTATGGCTACACCTTC. The whole variable domain, remainder taken from reference TRBV2 and TRBJ1-2, is EPEVTQTPSHQVTQMGQEVILRCVPISNHLYFYWYRQILGQKVEFLVSFYNNEISEKSEIFDDQFSVERPDGSNFTLKIRSTKLEDSAMYFCASSENRDYGYTFGSGTRLTVV.

The chain couples TRBV6-5 to TRBJ1-6; TRBD1 matches at 7 bases. CDR3 size: 15 residues. Per the germline V gene, CDR1 is MNHEY and CDR2 is SVGAGI. V lost 5 bases, J lost 8 bases, and 9 bases stayed unmatched. Written as DNA, the CDR3 is TGTGCCAGCAGTACGACAGGGATTGCGGATTCACCCCTCCACTTT. This codes for CASSTTGIADSPLHF.

The chain recombines TRBV9 with TRBJ2-7; D is perhaps TRBD1 (6 bases). V lost 0 bases and J lost 5, with 12 bases in between. The CDR3 extends over 14 amino acids. Germline V gene sequence: CDR1 SGDLS, CDR2 YYNGEE. DNA of the CDR3: TGTGCCAGCAGCGTAGCCCCAGGGGTCCACGAGCAGTACTTC. Protein sequence: CASSVAPGVHEQYF.

The V and J genes are TRBV25-1 and TRBJ2-1, with D possibly matching TRBD1 (6 bases). The length of the CDR3 is 13 residues. V dropped 1 base and J dropped 12 bases, with 13 bases sitting between them. CDR1 is MGHDK, CDR2 SYGVNS, per germline. CDR3 bases: TGTGCCAGCAGTGAATGGGGCACCAGGGGGCAGTTCTTC. This gives the protein CASSEWGTRGQFF. Looking up the rest from reference TRBV25-1 and TRBJ2-1 gives the full variable domain: EADIYQTPRYLVIGTGKKITLECSQTMGHDKMYWYQQDPGMELHLIHYSYGVNSTEKGDLSSESTVSRIRTEHFPLTLESARPSHTSQYLCASSEWGTRGQFFGPGTRLTVL.

The chain recombines TRBV5-1 with TRBJ1-2; no clear D. Trimming removed 2 bases at V and 3 bases at J, with 11 bases between. CDR1 SGHRS and CDR2 YFSETQ come from the germline V gene. The CDR3 sequence is 14 residues long. The CDR3 DNA reads TGCGCCAGCAGCTTAGTCCCCCGGTACTATGGCTACACCTTC. This sequence encodes CASSLVPRYYGYTF.

The CDR3 DNA sequence: TGTGCCAGCTCACCTAGGACAGGGGGCGCAGTCACTGAAGCTTTCTTT. Its translation is CASSPRTGGAVTEAFF. The chain recombines TRBV18 with TRBJ1-1; 11 bases are shared with TRBD1. The germline V gene has CDR1 KGHSH and CDR2 LQKENI. V lost 3 bases to trimming and J lost 4 bases; unmatched junction nucleotides: 7. The CDR3 has 16 amino acids.

This sequence joins TRBV7-2 and TRBJ1-5, with no clear D. Germline V lookup: CDR1 SGHTA, CDR2 FQGNSA. V was trimmed by 5 bases and J by 7 bases, leaving 9 bases between them. This CDR3 comprises 12 residues. CDR3 region: CASSPPGQPQHF. The CDR3 region has the DNA TGTGCCAGCAGCCCGCCTGGCCAGCCCCAGCATTTT.

The CDR3 nucleotides read TGTGCCAGCAGCCGACGTCTCCCCGAGGGTAATGAAAAACTGTTTTTT. This sequence encodes CASSRRLPEGNEKLFF. The chain joins TRBV5-5 to TRBJ1-4, with D hard to call. From germline, CDR1 is SGHKS and CDR2 YYEKEE (reference sequence). CDR3 length: 16 amino acids. Trimming cost V 4 bases and J 4 bases, with 17 bases left between them. Full variable domain (remainder filled in from reference TRBV5-5 and TRBJ1-4): DAGVTQSPTHLIKTRGQQVTLRCSPISGHKSVSWYQQVLGQGPQFIFQYYEKEERGRGNFPDRFSARQFPNYSSELNVNALLLGDSALYLCASSRRLPEGNEKLFFGSGTQLSVL.

About this clone: Within the sample, other DNA sequences also encode this same CDR3. The rearrangement joins TRBV15 to TRBJ2-7; TRBD2 matches 9 bases. J was trimmed by 2 bases and V by 0 bases; bases with no gene match: 8. From germline, CDR1 is LNHNV and CDR2 YYDKDF (reference sequence). The CDR3 spans 17 residues. The CDR3 DNA follows: TGTGCCACCAGCAGAGAGATTGCTAGCGGGACTCCCTACGAGCAGTACTTC. It translates to CATSREIASGTPYEQYF.

This sequence joins TRBV7-2 and TRBJ2-1; 9 bases align to TRBD1. CDR3 length: 14 residues. V gave up 5 bases and J gave up 8 bases; unmatched junction bases: 7. Per the germline V gene, CDR1 is SGHTA and CDR2 is FQGNSA. The DNA of the CDR3 is TGTGCCAGCAGCCGGGGACAGGGCTGGGATGAGCAGTTCTTC. This encodes CASSRGQGWDEQFF.

The rearrangement joins TRBV25-1 to TRBJ2-3; 8 nucleotides agree with TRBD1. The V segment lost 7 bases and the J segment 1 base; nucleotides outside the gene matches: 1. The germline V gene encodes CDR1 MGHDK and CDR2 SYGVNS. CDR3 size: 13 residues. The CDR3 region is CASKGQGTDTQYF. As DNA, the CDR3 is TGTGCCAGCAAGGGACAGGGCACAGATACGCAGTATTTT.

The rearrangement uses TRBV4-2 and TRBJ2-7; D ambiguous. Germline V gene data show CDR1 as LGHNA and CDR2 as YNFKEQ. V was cut by 4 bases and J by 7 bases, with 8 bases left in between. The length of the CDR3 is 11 residues. In DNA form, the CDR3 reads TGTGCCAGCAGCCCAGGCCTAGAGCAGTACTTC. As protein: CASSPGLEQYF.